This record covers a single T cell receptor (beta chain). The sample holds a few counts of this clone. The clone's antigen remains unknown. It has no much larger one-base neighbor in the sample; base qualities were not kept. The sample comes from a study of blood T cell repertoires in COVID-19 (TCRdb year 2020). About the study as a whole: Collaborator samples came from the United States, Italy and Spain and covered acute and convalescent phases of COVID-19. The sample metadata nearly always contained a de-identified subject ID, COVID-19 status, age in years and sex. Deeply sampled blood TCRbeta repertoires from subjects exposed to, actively infected with, or recovered from COVID-19 were included in the dataset. The repertoires were released in a freely available public database intended as a resource for research on the immune response to SARS-CoV-2. The samples were drawn from the first 160 participants of the ongoing ImmuneRACE study and from some 1,300 subjects provided by 6 global collaborators. The material from the prospective study consisted of cDNA or gDNA derived from T cells, B-cell-depleted T cells, or PBMCs. HLA class I and class II types, where available, came from metadata supplied by the sample provider rather than from assay-based typing.

The immunoSEQ Assay, a bias-controlled multiplex PCR, was used to amplify TCRbeta CDR3 regions from genomic DNA. Per the original workflow: The number of nucleated cells in each sample was estimated from the amplification of reference gene primers within the assay. To quantify the absolute abundance of each unique TCRbeta CDR3 rearrangement, sequence reads were collapsed and filtered. For each sample, productive Simpson clonality was calculated as the square root of Simpson's diversity index across productive rearrangements. TCRdb stores this immuneACCESS table with in-frame sequences only. Part of the clones is absent; in the studies checked, under half of the shortfall reflects unresolved V genes, and no reason is known for the rest. V, J and clone size are those of that table, while D and trimming were read from the DNA. This sample holds 240,000 or so clones; under 85% were observed only once. The ten largest clones take up roughly 1.9% of the sample.

A second Seattle source provided samples from volunteer blood donors who had recovered from COVID-19. The collaborating institutions used their own protocols to collect whole blood in K2EDTA tubes. For TCRbeta analysis, collaborators shipped samples in one of three forms: frozen whole blood, isolated PBMCs, or DNA extracted from either of those sample types. Results and caveats for the whole study, not just this receptor: The quantity of clinical and demographic metadata differed by source and by participant and was supplied without curation.

CDR1 and CDR2 (SEHNR, FQNEAQ) derive from the germline V gene (reference sequence). The CDR3, from cysteine to phenylalanine, totals 14 residues. The kept DNA is CDR3 alone, 42 bases in frame from the first base. V and J are trimmed by 5 bases and 9 bases, and the gene matches miss 9 bases of the junction. The TCR was taken from a man aged 25 to 40 who had recovered from COVID-19. The sequencing sample was made of peripheral blood. The chain is made from TRBV7-9 and TRBJ2-3, with TRBD1 matching 9 junction bases. The DNA is TGTGCCAGCAGCGCCACAGGGGGCAGTGACACGCAGTATTTT. Its amino acids are CASSATGGSDTQYF.